What follows is one TCR beta chain and its context. What it binds is not known. The sample originates from a study of T-cell memory formation after mild COVID-19. The overall study: Largely, the TCR clusters proved donor specific.

TCRdb analysed the 5' RACE reads with MiXCR anew, one entry per CDR3 protein. The sample has fewer than 200,000 distinct CDR3 sequences; less than 20% are singletons. General study points: CD4/CD8 balance characterized clones contracting day 15 to 85, and CD4+ skew characterized later expanders. Cross-reactive memory seemingly joined, as some responding clones were found in pre-infection memory.

Germline CDR1 is MNHEY and CDR2 is SVGEGT. J gave up 0 bases and V 8 bases, and 4 bases lay outside the gene matches. This CDR3 comprises 15 residues. Sequencing was done on a sample of PBMCs or a T cell subset sorted from them (not recorded which). This clonotype originated in a man younger than 35 who had mild COVID-19 (a few samples of this study predate the infection). Cell type and time point are not known. J is TRBJ2-6 and V is TRBV6-2 or TRBV6-3, with 7 bases fitting TRBD2. CDR3 protein: CASFRGDSGANVLTF. CDR3 nucleotides: TGTGCCAGCTTTCGGGGGGACTCTGGGGCCAACGTCCTGACTTTC.